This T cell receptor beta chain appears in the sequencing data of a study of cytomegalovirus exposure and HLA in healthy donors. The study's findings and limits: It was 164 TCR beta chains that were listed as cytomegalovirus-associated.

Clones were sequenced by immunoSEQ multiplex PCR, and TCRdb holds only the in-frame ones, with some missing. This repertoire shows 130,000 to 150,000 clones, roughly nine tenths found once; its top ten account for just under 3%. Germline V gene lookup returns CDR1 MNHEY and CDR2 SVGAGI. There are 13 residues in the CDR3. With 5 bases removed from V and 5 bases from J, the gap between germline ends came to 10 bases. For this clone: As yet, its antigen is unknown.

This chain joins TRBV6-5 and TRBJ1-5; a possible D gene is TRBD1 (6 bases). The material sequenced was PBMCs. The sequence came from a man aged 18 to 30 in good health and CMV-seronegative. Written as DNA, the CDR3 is TGTGCCAGCAGTAGGGGGGGAGATCAGCCCCAGCATTTT. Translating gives CASSRGGDQPQHF.